This TCR beta chain was documented in a study of blood T cell repertoires in COVID-19. Study-wide context: Specimens from acute and convalescent COVID-19 originated in the United States, Italy and Spain.

Per the original methods: Amplification with reference gene primers provided the estimates of nucleated cell counts. Profiled with immunoSEQ multiplex PCR; TCRdb holds only in-frame clones, not every one. V and J calls and clone size come straight from that table; D and trimming were deduced from the DNA. The table shows tens of thousands of clones, with around 90% occurring only once. Germline loops: CDR1 LGHDT, CDR2 YNNKEL (reference sequence). This CDR3 comprises 15 residues. Trimming removed 0 bases from V and 3 bases from J, with 11 bases in between. This rearrangement joins TRBV3-1 (or the pseudogene TRBV3-2) to TRBJ1-1; D unclear. Specimen: peripheral blood. The TCR sequence derives from a man aged 55 to 69 with COVID-19, enrolled during active disease. This CDR3 is CASSQDRSLDTEAFF. DNA of the CDR3: TGTGCCAGCAGCCAAGATCGGTCTCTCGACACTGAAGCTTTCTTT.